This TCR beta chain was sequenced in a study of CD8 T cells in Susac syndrome. RNA in amounts of roughly 0.5 to 1 ug was reverse transcribed with random hexamers. MiXCR, applied by TCRdb to the immunoSEQ multiplex PCR reads, yields one record per CDR3 protein. Among around 85,000 distinct CDR3 sequences listed, over 90% were seen once. Negative isolation was used for CD8+ and CD4+ T cells and FACS enrichment for TEMRA cells. The CDR3 contains 14 residues. Looked up from germline, CDR1 is DFQATT and CDR2 is SNEGSKA (reference sequence). V was trimmed by 2 bases and J by 3 bases, leaving 13 bases between them.

This sequence originates from a human donor with Susac syndrome. This rearrangement joins TRBV20-1 to TRBJ1-1; the D gene is possibly TRBD1 (6 bases). Sequenced sample: CD8+ T cells from PBMCs. The CDR3 protein is CSARWEAGDTEAFF. Here the CDR3 DNA reads TGCAGTGCTAGATGGGAGGCAGGGGACACTGAAGCTTTCTTT.